These 21 T cell receptor beta chains were all obtained from the same sample, sequenced in a study of PD-1 blockade in classical Hodgkin lymphoma. Time point in this sample: cycle 4 day 1 (C4D1), after 5 to 7 weeks of nivolumab. Each patient's relapse followed autologous stem cell transplantation, and brentuximab vedotin exposure varied. It was by magnetic negative selection that CD4+ T cells were purified from thawed PBMCs. Using immunoSEQ multiplex PCR, the repertoire was profiled, and TCRdb retains in-frame clones only, with some absent. The table lists roughly 30,000 clones, roughly four fifths of them singletons. Source: CD4+ T cells from blood, taken before the fourth cycle of nivolumab. Receptors were obtained from a human donor with classical Hodgkin lymphoma.

The CDR3 here is CASSLATGMNTGELFF. Here the CDR3 DNA reads TGTGCCAGCAGCTTGGCTACAGGGATGAACACCGGGGAGCTGTTTTTT. The chain uses TRBV5-5 and TRBJ2-2; perhaps TRBD1 as D (6 bases). The CDR3 sequence is 16 residues long. Trimming took off 0 bases at V and 1 base at J, with 10 bases between the two ends. The germline V gene encodes CDR1 SGHKS and CDR2 YYEKEE (reference sequence).

This rearrangement joins TRBV7-2 to TRBJ2-2; D ambiguous. Germline values: CDR1 SGHTA, CDR2 FQGNSA. The CDR3 consists of 14 residues. Between the trimmed V and J ends, which lost 4 bases and 6 bases, there was a span of 12 bases. In DNA form, the CDR3 reads TGTGCCAGCAGCTCCGCTCAGTACTCCGGGGAGCTGTTTTTT. Residues: CASSSAQYSGELFF.

The CDR3 DNA follows: TGTGCCAGCAGCGCTGCGGGGGGACCACACAATGAGCAGTTCTTC. Protein product: CASSAAGGPHNEQFF. The chain employs TRBV11-3 and TRBJ2-1; 8 bases are shared with TRBD2. The CDR3 covers 15 residues. Germline V gene lookup returns CDR1 SGHNT and CDR2 YENEEA. V shed 5 bases and J 5 bases; nucleotides not matched to a gene: 8.

This chain joins TRBV9 and TRBJ1-5; a possible D gene is TRBD1 (6 bases). CDR1 and CDR2 from the germline V gene are SGDLS and YYNGEE. Trimming pared 4 bases from V and 3 bases from J, leaving 11 bases between. The CDR3 length is 14 residues. This chain's CDR3 is CASSIGGSNQPQHF. The CDR3 DNA follows: TGTGCCAGCAGCATAGGGGGGTCCAATCAGCCCCAGCATTTT.

The chain joins TRBV18 to TRBJ1-5; weak D call: TRBD1 (6 bases). CDR1 KGHSH and CDR2 LQKENI come from the germline V gene. CDR3 length equals 15 residues. Trimming took 5 bases from V and 5 from J, leaving 16 bases between them. The CDR3 coding sequence is TGTGCCAGCTCAACCAGGGGAAACTCTGATCAGCCCCAGCATTTT. The encoded protein is CASSTRGNSDQPQHF. The whole variable domain, filled in from reference TRBV18 and TRBJ1-5, reads NAGVMQNPRHLVRRRGQEARLRCSPMKGHSHVYWYRQLPEEGLKFMVYLQKENIIDESGMPKERFSAEFPKEGPSILRIQQVVRGDSAAYFCASSTRGNSDQPQHFGDGTRLSIL.

The rearrangement joins TRBV11-2 to TRBJ2-1, with TRBD2 identical over 9 bases. Losses at the gene ends were 3 bases for V and 8 bases for J; bases not matched to a gene: 8. The CDR3 runs to 15 residues. Germline loops: CDR1 SGHAT, CDR2 FQNNGV. The CDR3 DNA follows: TGTGCCAGCAGCTTCTGGGCGGGGGGGCTCGATGAGCAGTTCTTC. This encodes CASSFWAGGLDEQFF. Using reference TRBV11-2 and TRBJ2-1 for the parts outside the CDR3, the full variable domain is EAGVAQSPRYKIIEKRQSVAFWCNPISGHATLYWYQQILGQGPKLLIQFQNNGVVDDSQLPKDRFSAERLKGVDSTLKIQPAKLEDSAVYLCASSFWAGGLDEQFFGPGTRLTVL.

The chain recombines TRBV4-3 with TRBJ2-7; possible D gene TRBD1, 5 bases. Germline-derived CDR1 and CDR2 are LGHNA and YSLEER. The CDR3 totals 13 residues. Trimming left V 4 bases short and J 3 bases short, with 10 bases between. CDR3 residues: CASSRYTGYEQYF. DNA for the CDR3: TGCGCCAGCAGCCGGTACACAGGCTACGAGCAGTACTTC.

The rearrangement links TRBV18 to TRBJ2-7; TRBD2 matches 7 bases. V trimming: 3 bases; J trimming: 2 bases; junction bases outside the gene matches: 13. CDR3 size: 17 residues. Germline assignment: CDR1 KGHSH and CDR2 LQKENI. The CDR3 sequence is CASSPLPGSGAPYEQYF. The CDR3 DNA reads TGTGCCAGCTCACCGTTGCCGGGGAGCGGGGCTCCCTACGAGCAGTACTTC.

The chain links TRBV4-2 to TRBJ1-4, with TRBD1 as a possible D gene (6 bases). Trimming shortened V by 4 bases and J by 2 bases, and 20 bases separated the two germline ends. Germline V lookup: CDR1 LGHNA, CDR2 YNFKEQ. The CDR3 extends over 18 amino acids. The CDR3: CASSLGGGPLGTNEKLFF. The CDR3, as DNA: TGTGCCAGCAGCCTAGGGGGAGGTCCCCTGGGGACTAATGAAAAACTGTTTTTT.

The CDR3, as DNA: TGTGCCAGCAGTGAAGCGCCTCTTGCAGTAAGTGTGGAGACCCAGTACTTC. The encoded protein is CASSEAPLAVSVETQYF. The chain employs TRBV6-1 and TRBJ2-5; D is unclear. CDR3 length equals 17 residues. Germline CDR1 MNHNS, CDR2 SASEGT. V lost 0 bases, J lost 5 bases, and 19 bases lay in between.

The chain is built from TRBV4-3 and TRBJ1-2; a weak D match, TRBD1 (6 bases). CDR1 is LGHNA, CDR2 YSLEER, per germline. The CDR3 contains 14 residues. The V end lost 0 bases, the J end lost 7 bases, and 12 bases lay between the germline ends. This chain's CDR3 is CASSQEGGRGGYTF. The CDR3 region has the DNA TGCGCCAGCAGCCAAGAAGGGGGGCGGGGTGGCTACACCTTC.

This chain links TRBV19 with TRBJ1-3, with unresolved D. V was clipped by 8 bases and J by 0 bases, with 8 bases between them. The germline gives CDR1 LNHDA, CDR2 SQIVND (reference sequence). The CDR3 sequence is 13 residues long. The CDR3 spells CASPRNSGNTIYF. The CDR3 DNA is TGTGCCAGTCCCCGGAACTCTGGAAACACCATATATTTT.

This clone was recorded only once. J is TRBJ2-1 and V is TRBV28, with 8 bases identical to TRBD2. There are 16 residues in the CDR3. Germline-derived CDR1 and CDR2 are MDHEN and SYDVKM. Trimming took 2 bases from V and 10 from J; bases not matched to a gene: 13. DNA for the CDR3: TGTGCCAGCAGTTTAATTAGCGGGACCCGGGTGAGGGAGCAGTTCTTC. This translates into CASSLISGTRVREQFF.

This clone appeared once. The sample carries other DNA sequences with the same CDR3. The CDR3 sequence: CASSSTSYEQYF. DNA of the CDR3: TGTGCCAGCAGCTCTACCTCCTACGAGCAGTACTTC. This rearrangement joins TRBV7-2 to TRBJ2-7; no clear D. V gave up 4 bases and J gave up 0 bases, with 4 bases separating them. This CDR3 is built from 12 residues. CDR1 and CDR2 from the germline V gene are SGHTA and FQGNSA.

This clone was seen once. The rearrangement uses TRBV19 and TRBJ2-7; tentative D call: TRBD2 (6 bases). The length of the CDR3 is 15 residues. From germline, CDR1 is LNHDA and CDR2 SQIVND (reference sequence). The germline V and J ends were trimmed by 6 bases and 2 bases, with 17 bases remaining between them. CDR3 sequence reads: CASSSGSGPAYEQYF. In DNA form, the CDR3 reads TGTGCCAGTAGCTCCGGGAGCGGGCCTGCCTACGAGCAGTACTTC.

This chain links TRBV4-3 with TRBJ1-2; weak D call: TRBD1 (6 bases). V lost 0 bases and J lost 7, with 21 bases in between. The CDR3 is 17 residues long. The germline CDR1 and CDR2 sequences are LGHNA and YSLEER. CDR3 in DNA: TGCGCCAGCAGCCAAGATCTTCTAAAGGGGGTCGGGTCTGGCTACACCTTC. Protein product: CASSQDLLKGVGSGYTF.

This clone has a handful of counts. The chain recombines TRBV19 with TRBJ1-1; 10 bases match TRBD1. The germline gives CDR1 LNHDA, CDR2 SQIVND (reference sequence). V lost 9 bases to trimming and J lost 4 bases; unmatched junction nucleotides: 5. The CDR3 sequence is 13 residues long. CDR3 protein: CASNRDRGTEAFF. For the CDR3, the DNA is TGTGCCAGCAACCGGGACAGGGGCACTGAAGCTTTCTTT.

The rearrangement joins TRBV10-1 to TRBJ1-1; D is unclear. Trimming took off 4 bases at V and 2 bases at J, with 23 bases between the two ends. Germline loops: CDR1 WNHNN, CDR2 SYGVQD (reference sequence). The CDR3 consists of 18 residues. The CDR3, as DNA: TGCGCCAGCAGTGCCTCGGGCCGGGAATTTTCGGTAAACACTGAAGCTTTCTTT. This translates into CASSASGREFSVNTEAFF.

The rearrangement joins TRBV28 to TRBJ1-5; 12 bases are a match to TRBD1. Per germline, CDR1 MDHEN and CDR2 SYDVKM. V lost 5 bases, J lost 1 base, and 12 bases stayed unmatched. This CDR3 is 19 amino acids long. This CDR3 reads CASSPNRDRGLWSNQPQHF. The CDR3 nucleotides are TGTGCCAGCAGTCCAAACCGGGACAGGGGGCTTTGGAGCAATCAGCCCCAGCATTTT.

The chain has TRBV19 and TRBJ1-5; D gene unclear. Trimming pared 3 bases from V and 0 bases from J, leaving 9 bases between. This CDR3 has 15 amino acids. CDR1 is LNHDA, CDR2 SQIVND, per germline (reference sequence). The CDR3 bases are TGTGCCAGTAGTATGAGGGCAGATAGCAATCAGCCCCAGCATTTT. It translates to CASSMRADSNQPQHF.

The genes are TRBV18 and TRBJ2-7, with 10 bases lining up with TRBD1. The CDR3 consists of 19 residues. V lost 2 bases to trimming and J lost 3 bases; unmatched junction nucleotides: 16. Looked up from germline, CDR1 is KGHSH and CDR2 is LQKENI. The CDR3 DNA sequence: TGTGCCAGCTCACCAAACGGTGGGATAGGACAGGGGGATAACTACGAGCAGTACTTC. As protein: CASSPNGGIGQGDNYEQYF.